These 16 T cell receptor beta chains share one sample of origin, sequenced in a study of blood T cell repertoires in COVID-19. The assay was immunoSEQ multiplex PCR, and TCRdb's table has in-frame clones only and misses some. The table has around 140,000 clones, around 80% seen once. The sequenced material came from peripheral blood. Source of these receptors: a man between 45 and 60 years old with acute or convalescent COVID-19.

This chain uses TRBV19 with TRBJ2-5; 8 bases fit TRBD2. Germline V CDR1 and CDR2: LNHDA, SQIVND (reference sequence). Trimming cost V 10 bases and J 6 bases; bases outside gene matches: 4. The CDR3 runs to 11 residues. The CDR3 DNA sequence: TGTGCCACCCGGGAGGGGCAGACCCAGTACTTC. Translating gives CATREGQTQYF.

The rearrangement links TRBV9 to TRBJ1-5; tentative D call: TRBD1 (6 bases). The germline CDR1 and CDR2 sequences are SGDLS and YYNGEE. The V and J ends lost 4 bases and 4 bases respectively, with 15 bases between them. CDR3 length: 15 amino acids. As DNA, the CDR3 is TGTGCCAGCAGCCCGGGGGGCGGGGGGAATCAGCCCCAGCATTTT. It codes for CASSPGGGGNQPQHF.

This chain connects TRBV5-1 to TRBJ1-4, with D unresolved. Per germline, CDR1 SGHRS and CDR2 YFSETQ. The germline V and J ends were trimmed by 4 bases and 7 bases, with 14 bases remaining between them. CDR3 size: 14 residues. In nucleotides, the CDR3 is TGCGCCAGCAGCCCCGACGCAGGCACTGAAAAACTGTTTTTT. Amino acid sequence: CASSPDAGTEKLFF.

This clone has just a few counts. The chain recombines TRBV27 with TRBJ2-1; 10 bases fit TRBD1. Looked up from germline, CDR1 is MNHEY and CDR2 is SMNVEV (reference sequence). The CDR3 length is 14 residues. After removal of 5 bases from V and 9 bases from J, the junction contained 7 bases not matched to a gene. The CDR3 is CASSSRDRGPEQFF. The CDR3 DNA reads as TGTGCCAGCAGTAGCCGGGACAGGGGCCCTGAGCAGTTCTTC.

This chain uses TRBV7-8 with TRBJ2-4, with D perhaps TRBD1 (5 bases). CDR1 and CDR2 (germline): SGHVS, FQNEAQ. V was pared by 5 bases and J by 4 bases, with 12 bases between. The CDR3 sequence is 14 residues long. CDR3 DNA: TGTGCCAGCAGCGAACAGGAAACAAAAAACATTCAGTACTTC. Amino acids: CASSEQETKNIQYF.

CDR3 sequence: CASWRNTGELFF. Written as DNA, the CDR3 is TGTGCCAGCTGGAGAAACACCGGGGAGCTGTTTTTT. The V and J genes are TRBV27 and TRBJ2-2; D unresolved. Germline V gives CDR1 MNHEY, CDR2 SMNVEV (reference sequence). Trimming left V 8 bases short and J 2 bases short, with 6 bases between. The CDR3 is made up of 12 amino acids.

The table lists this clone with a few counts. CDR3 residues: CASSVTPNTGELFF. For the CDR3, the DNA is TGTGCCAGCAGTGTGACACCGAACACCGGGGAGCTGTTTTTT. V and J are TRBV2 and TRBJ2-2; D unresolved. The CDR3 is 14 residues long. Germline values: CDR1 SNHLY, CDR2 FYNNEI. Trimming left V 4 bases short and J 0 bases short, with 6 bases between. Complete variable domain (other parts from reference TRBV2 and TRBJ2-2): EPEVTQTPSHQVTQMGQEVILRCVPISNHLYFYWYRQILGQKVEFLVSFYNNEISEKSEIFDDQFSVERPDGSNFTLKIRSTKLEDSAMYFCASSVTPNTGELFFGEGSRLTVL.

The J gene is TRBJ2-2, the V gene TRBV19, with 8 bases lining up with TRBD1. This CDR3 is built from 19 residues. Germline assignment: CDR1 LNHDA and CDR2 SQIVND (reference sequence). V shed 3 bases, J shed 6 bases, and the junction held 18 bases outside the gene matches. In DNA, the CDR3 is TGTGCCAGTAGTATGTCTCGAGAGACAGGGGCGAGTGCCGCCGGGGAGCTGTTTTTT. This codes for CASSMSRETGASAAGELFF. Variable domain in full (rest from reference TRBV19 and TRBJ2-2): DGGITQSPKYLFRKEGQNVTLSCEQNLNHDAMYWYRQDPGQGLRLIYYSQIVNDFQKGDIAEGYSVSREKKESFPLTVTSAQKNPTAFYLCASSMSRETGASAAGELFFGEGSRLTVL.

The V and J genes are TRBV5-5 and TRBJ2-3; 7 nucleotides agree with TRBD1. The CDR3 extends over 15 amino acids. Unmatched junction bases numbered 6, after V lost 2 bases and J lost 3 bases. Germline values: CDR1 SGHKS, CDR2 YYEKEE (reference sequence). The CDR3 DNA follows: TGTGCCAGCAGCTTAGACAGGGTGAGGACAGATACGCAGTATTTT. It codes for CASSLDRVRTDTQYF.

The chain recombines TRBV6-5 with TRBJ1-2; 7 positions match TRBD1. Germline CDR1 MNHEY, CDR2 SVGAGI. The length of the CDR3 is 15 residues. The junction had 10 bases not matched to a gene; V was cut back by 3 bases and J by 6 bases. CDR3 DNA: TGTGCCAGCAGTTATCGAAAGACAGGGCGGGATGGCTACACCTTC. Protein: CASSYRKTGRDGYTF.

The V gene is TRBV9, the J gene TRBJ1-1; tentative D call: TRBD1 (5 bases). The ends were cut back, 4 bases at V and 1 base at J, with 8 bases in the middle. This CDR3 has 13 amino acids. Germline V gene lookup returns CDR1 SGDLS and CDR2 YYNGEE. DNA of the CDR3: TGTGCCAGCAGCCCAGGGAAGAACACTGAAGCTTTCTTT. It is translated as CASSPGKNTEAFF.

The gene calls are TRBV5-1 and TRBJ2-1; tentatively, D is TRBD2 (5 bases). The CDR3 loop spans 14 amino acids. Germline values: CDR1 SGHRS, CDR2 YFSETQ. The ends were cut back, 0 bases at V and 5 bases at J, with 9 bases in the middle. The CDR3 region has the DNA TGCGCCAGCAGCTTGGCTCTAGCCAACAATGAGCAGTTCTTC. Amino acid sequence: CASSLALANNEQFF.

This chain connects TRBV18 to TRBJ1-6; D is perhaps TRBD1 (5 bases). The V gene's germline CDR1 is KGHSH and CDR2 LQKENI. This CDR3 spans 18 amino acids. Trimming pared 4 bases from V and 4 bases from J, leaving 20 bases between. The CDR3 protein is CASSRLSTRARYNSPLHF. The CDR3 bases are TGTGCCAGCTCACGACTCTCTACCAGGGCTCGGTATAATTCACCCCTCCACTTT.

This chain uses TRBV18 with TRBJ2-1, with TRBD2 matching 11 bases. The CDR3 is made up of 14 amino acids. The ends lost 7 bases at V and 9 bases at J; junction bases unmatched: 8. Germline loops: CDR1 KGHSH, CDR2 LQKENI. Written as DNA, the CDR3 is TGTGCCAGCTTCCTAGCGGGGGGCCCGGGTGAGCAGTTCTTC. Protein product: CASFLAGGPGEQFF.

This chain links TRBV18 with TRBJ1-6, with 7 bases matching TRBD1. The CDR3 totals 15 residues. After removal of 5 bases from V and 8 bases from J, the junction contained 9 bases not matched to a gene. Germline CDR1 is KGHSH and CDR2 is LQKENI. The CDR3 loop is CASSAWTGRDSPLHF. The CDR3 DNA is TGTGCCAGCTCAGCCTGGACAGGAAGGGATTCACCCCTCCACTTT.

The V call is TRBV18, the J call TRBJ2-3; no reliable D call. Germline values: CDR1 KGHSH, CDR2 LQKENI. With 1 base removed from V and 6 bases from J, the gap between germline ends came to 11 bases. The CDR3 loop spans 14 amino acids. The CDR3 here is CASSPRRESDTQYF. In DNA form, the CDR3 reads TGTGCCAGCTCACCACGAAGAGAGTCGGATACGCAGTATTTT.